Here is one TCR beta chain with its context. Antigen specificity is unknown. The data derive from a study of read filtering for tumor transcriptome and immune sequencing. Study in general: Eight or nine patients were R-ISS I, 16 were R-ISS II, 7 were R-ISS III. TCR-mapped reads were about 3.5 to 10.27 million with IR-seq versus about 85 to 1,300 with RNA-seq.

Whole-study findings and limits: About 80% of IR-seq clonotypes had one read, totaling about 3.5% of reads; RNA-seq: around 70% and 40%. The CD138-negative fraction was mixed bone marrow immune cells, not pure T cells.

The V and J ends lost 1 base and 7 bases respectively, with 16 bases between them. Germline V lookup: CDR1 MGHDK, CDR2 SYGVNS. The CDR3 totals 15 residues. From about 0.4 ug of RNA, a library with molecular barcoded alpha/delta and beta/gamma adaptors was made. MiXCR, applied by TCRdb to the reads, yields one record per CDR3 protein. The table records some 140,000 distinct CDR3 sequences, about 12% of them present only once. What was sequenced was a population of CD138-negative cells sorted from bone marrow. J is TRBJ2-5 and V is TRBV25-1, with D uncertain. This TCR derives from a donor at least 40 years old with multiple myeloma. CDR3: CASSESPGTSVTQYF. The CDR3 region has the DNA TGTGCCAGCAGTGAATCCCCGGGTACCTCGGTGACCCAGTACTTC.